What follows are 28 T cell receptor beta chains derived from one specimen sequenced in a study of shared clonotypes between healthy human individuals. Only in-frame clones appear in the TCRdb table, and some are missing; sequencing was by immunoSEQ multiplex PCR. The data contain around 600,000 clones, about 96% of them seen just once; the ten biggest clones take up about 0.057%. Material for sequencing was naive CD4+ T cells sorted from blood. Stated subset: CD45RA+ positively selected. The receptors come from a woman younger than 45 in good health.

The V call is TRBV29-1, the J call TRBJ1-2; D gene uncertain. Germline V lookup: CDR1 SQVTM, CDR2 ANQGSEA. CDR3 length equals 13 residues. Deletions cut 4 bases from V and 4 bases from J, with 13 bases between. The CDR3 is CSVGERVGYGYTF. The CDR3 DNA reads TGCAGCGTTGGGGAAAGAGTAGGCTATGGCTACACCTTC.

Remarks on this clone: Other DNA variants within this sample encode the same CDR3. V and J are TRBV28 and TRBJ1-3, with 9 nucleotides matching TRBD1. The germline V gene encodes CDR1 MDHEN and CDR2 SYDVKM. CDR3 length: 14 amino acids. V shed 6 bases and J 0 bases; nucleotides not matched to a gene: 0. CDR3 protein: CASRTGGSGNTIYF. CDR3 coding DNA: TGTGCCAGCAGGACAGGGGGCTCTGGAAACACCATATATTTT.

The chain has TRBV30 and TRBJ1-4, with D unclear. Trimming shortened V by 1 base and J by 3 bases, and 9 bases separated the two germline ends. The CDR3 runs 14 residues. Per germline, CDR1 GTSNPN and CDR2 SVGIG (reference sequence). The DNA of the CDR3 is TGTGCCTGGAGTGCCGGTTGGTCTAATGAAAAACTGTTTTTT. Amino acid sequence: CAWSAGWSNEKLFF.

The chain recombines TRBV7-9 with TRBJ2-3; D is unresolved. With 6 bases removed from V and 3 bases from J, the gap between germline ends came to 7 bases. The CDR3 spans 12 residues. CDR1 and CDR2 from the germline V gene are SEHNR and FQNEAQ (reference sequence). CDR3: CASRFGTDTQYF. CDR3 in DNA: TGTGCCAGCAGATTTGGGACAGATACGCAGTATTTT.

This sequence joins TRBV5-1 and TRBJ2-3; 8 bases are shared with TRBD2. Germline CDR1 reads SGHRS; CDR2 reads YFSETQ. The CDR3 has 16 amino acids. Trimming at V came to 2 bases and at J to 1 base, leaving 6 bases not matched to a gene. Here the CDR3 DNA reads TGCGCCAGCAGCTTTGGTATTAGCGGGGGCACAGATACGCAGTATTTT. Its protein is CASSFGISGGTDTQYF.

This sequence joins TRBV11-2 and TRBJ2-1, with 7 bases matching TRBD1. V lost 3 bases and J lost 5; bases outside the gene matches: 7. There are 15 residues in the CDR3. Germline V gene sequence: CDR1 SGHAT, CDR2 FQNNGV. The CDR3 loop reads CASSFGDRVNNEQFF. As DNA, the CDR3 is TGTGCCAGCAGCTTCGGAGACAGGGTTAACAATGAGCAGTTCTTC.

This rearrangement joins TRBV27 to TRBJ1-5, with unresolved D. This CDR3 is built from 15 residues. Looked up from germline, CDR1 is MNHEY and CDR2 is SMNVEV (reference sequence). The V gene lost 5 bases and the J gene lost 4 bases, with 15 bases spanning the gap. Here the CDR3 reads CASSPTGRFNQPQHF. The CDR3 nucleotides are TGTGCCAGCAGTCCCACCGGACGGTTTAATCAGCCCCAGCATTTT.

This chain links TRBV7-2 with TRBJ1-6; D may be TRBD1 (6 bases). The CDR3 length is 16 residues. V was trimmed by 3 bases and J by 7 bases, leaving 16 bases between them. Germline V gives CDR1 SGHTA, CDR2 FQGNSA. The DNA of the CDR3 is TGTGCCAGCAGCTTCCTTACCGGGACAAGAAATTCACCCCTCCACTTT. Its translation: CASSFLTGTRNSPLHF.

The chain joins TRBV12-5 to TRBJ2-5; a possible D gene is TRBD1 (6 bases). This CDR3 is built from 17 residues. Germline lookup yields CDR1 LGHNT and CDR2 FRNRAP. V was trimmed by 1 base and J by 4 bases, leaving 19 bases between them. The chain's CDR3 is CASGLEPAVDSGETQYF. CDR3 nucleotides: TGTGCTAGTGGTTTGGAACCGGCCGTGGACAGCGGAGAGACCCAGTACTTC.

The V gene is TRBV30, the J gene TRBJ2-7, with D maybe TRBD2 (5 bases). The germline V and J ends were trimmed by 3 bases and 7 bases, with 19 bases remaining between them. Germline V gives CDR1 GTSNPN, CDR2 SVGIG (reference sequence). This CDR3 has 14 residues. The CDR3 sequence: CAWSRGLPVGEQYF. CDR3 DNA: TGTGCCTGGAGCCGCGGACTTCCCGTGGGGGAGCAGTACTTC.

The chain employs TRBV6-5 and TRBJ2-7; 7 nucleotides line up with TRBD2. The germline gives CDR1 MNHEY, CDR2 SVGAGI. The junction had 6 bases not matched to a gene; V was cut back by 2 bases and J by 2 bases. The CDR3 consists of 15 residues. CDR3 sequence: CASSYRGGEAYEQYF. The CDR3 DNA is TGTGCCAGCAGTTACCGTGGGGGGGAGGCCTACGAGCAGTACTTC.

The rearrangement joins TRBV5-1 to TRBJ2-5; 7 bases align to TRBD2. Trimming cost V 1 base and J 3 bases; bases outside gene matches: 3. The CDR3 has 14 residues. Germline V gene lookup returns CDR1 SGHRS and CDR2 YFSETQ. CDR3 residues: CASSLSGVKETQYF. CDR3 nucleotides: TGCGCCAGCAGCTTGAGCGGGGTAAAAGAGACCCAGTACTTC.

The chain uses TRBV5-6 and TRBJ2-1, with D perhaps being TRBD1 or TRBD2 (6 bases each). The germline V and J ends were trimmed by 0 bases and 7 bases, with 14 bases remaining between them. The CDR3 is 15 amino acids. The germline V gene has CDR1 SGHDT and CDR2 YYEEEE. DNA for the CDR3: TGTGCCAGCAGCTTGGTCGGGGGCGATTCAAATGAGCAGTTCTTC. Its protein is CASSLVGGDSNEQFF.

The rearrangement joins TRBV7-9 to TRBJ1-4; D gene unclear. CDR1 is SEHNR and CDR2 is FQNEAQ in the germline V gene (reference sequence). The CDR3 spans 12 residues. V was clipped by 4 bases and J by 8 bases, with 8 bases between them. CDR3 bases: TGTGCCAGCAGCTACACGGGGGAAAAACTGTTTTTT. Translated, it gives CASSYTGEKLFF.

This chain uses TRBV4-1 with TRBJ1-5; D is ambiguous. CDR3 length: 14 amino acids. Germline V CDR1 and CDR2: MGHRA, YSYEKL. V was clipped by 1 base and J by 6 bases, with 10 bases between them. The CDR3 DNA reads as TGCGCCAGCAGCCAAGTTTTGGGGAGTCAGCCCCAGCATTTT. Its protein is CASSQVLGSQPQHF.

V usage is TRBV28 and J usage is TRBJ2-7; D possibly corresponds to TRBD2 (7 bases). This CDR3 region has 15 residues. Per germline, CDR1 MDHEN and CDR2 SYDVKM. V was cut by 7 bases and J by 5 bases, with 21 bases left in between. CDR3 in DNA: TGTGCCAGCAAGACGGGGGGCGGAGTGGTAAACGAGCAGTACTTC. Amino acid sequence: CASKTGGGVVNEQYF.

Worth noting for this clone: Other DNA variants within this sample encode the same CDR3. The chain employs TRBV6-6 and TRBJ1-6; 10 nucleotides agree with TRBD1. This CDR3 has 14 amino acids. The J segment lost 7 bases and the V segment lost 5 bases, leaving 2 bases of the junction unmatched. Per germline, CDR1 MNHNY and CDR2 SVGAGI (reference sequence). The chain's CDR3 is CASSPGQGNSPLHF. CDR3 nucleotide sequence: TGTGCCAGCAGTCCGGGACAGGGGAATTCACCCCTCCACTTT.

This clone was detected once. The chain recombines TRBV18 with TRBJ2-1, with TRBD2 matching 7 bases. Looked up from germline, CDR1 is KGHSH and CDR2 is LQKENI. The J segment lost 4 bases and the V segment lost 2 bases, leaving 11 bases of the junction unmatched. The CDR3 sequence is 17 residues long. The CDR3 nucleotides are TGTGCCAGCTCACCAGCGGGAGTAGCGGTGGGTTACAATGAGCAGTTCTTC. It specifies CASSPAGVAVGYNEQFF.

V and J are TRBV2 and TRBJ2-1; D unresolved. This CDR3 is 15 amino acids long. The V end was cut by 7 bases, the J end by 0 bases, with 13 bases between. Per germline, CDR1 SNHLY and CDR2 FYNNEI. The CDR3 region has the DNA TGTGCCAGCACGATGAGGTCTGACTCCTACAATGAGCAGTTCTTC. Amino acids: CASTMRSDSYNEQFF.

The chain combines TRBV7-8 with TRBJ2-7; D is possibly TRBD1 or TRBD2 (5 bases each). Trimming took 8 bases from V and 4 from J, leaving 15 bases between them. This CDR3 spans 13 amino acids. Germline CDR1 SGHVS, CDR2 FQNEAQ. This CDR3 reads CASRGPNEYEQYF. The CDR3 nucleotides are TGTGCCAGCCGGGGCCCAAACGAGTACGAGCAGTACTTC. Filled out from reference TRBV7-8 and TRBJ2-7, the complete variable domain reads GAGVSQSPRYKVAKRGQDVALRCDPISGHVSLFWYQQALGQGPEFLTYFQNEAQLDKSGLPSDRFFAERPEGSVSTLKIQRTQQEDSAVYLCASRGPNEYEQYFGPGTRLTVT.

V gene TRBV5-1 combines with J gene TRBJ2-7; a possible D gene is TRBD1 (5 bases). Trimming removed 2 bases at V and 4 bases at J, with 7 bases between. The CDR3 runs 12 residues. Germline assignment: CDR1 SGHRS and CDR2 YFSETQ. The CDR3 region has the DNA TGCGCCAGCAGCTTAGACAGATACGAGCAGTACTTC. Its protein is CASSLDRYEQYF.

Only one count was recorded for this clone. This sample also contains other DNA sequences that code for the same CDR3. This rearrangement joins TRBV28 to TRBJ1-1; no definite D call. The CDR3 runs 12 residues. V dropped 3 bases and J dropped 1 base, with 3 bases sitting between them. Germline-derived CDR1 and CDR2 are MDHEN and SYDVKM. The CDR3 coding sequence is TGTGCCAGCAGTTTGAGGAACACTGAAGCTTTCTTT. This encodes CASSLRNTEAFF.

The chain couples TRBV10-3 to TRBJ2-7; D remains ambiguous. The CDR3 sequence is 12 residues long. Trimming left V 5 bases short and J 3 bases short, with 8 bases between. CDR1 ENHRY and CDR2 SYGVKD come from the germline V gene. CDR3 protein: CAISQQSYEQYF. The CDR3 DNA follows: TGTGCCATCAGTCAACAGAGCTACGAGCAGTACTTC.

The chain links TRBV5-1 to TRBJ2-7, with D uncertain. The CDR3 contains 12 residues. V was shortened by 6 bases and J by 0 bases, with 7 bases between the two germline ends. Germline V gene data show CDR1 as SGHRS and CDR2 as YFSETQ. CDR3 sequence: CASNDNSYEQYF. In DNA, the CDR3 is TGCGCCAGCAACGACAACTCCTACGAGCAGTACTTC.

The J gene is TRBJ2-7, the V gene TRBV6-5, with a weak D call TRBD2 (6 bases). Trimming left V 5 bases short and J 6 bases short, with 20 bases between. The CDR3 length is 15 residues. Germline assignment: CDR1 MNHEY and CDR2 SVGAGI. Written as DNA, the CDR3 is TGTGCCAGCAGTCGAACAGCGGAAGCGGGCGGCGAGCAGTACTTC. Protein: CASSRTAEAGGEQYF.

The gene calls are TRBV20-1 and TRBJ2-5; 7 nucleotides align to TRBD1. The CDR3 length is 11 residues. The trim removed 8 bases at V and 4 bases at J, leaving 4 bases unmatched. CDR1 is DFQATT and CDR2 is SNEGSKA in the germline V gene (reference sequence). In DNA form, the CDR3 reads TGCAGTATCAACAGGGGAGAGACCCAGTACTTC. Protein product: CSINRGETQYF.

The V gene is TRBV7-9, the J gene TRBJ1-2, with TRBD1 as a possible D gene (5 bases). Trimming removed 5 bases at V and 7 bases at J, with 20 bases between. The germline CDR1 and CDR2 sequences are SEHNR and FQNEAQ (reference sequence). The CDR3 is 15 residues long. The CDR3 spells CASSPTTEARGGYTF. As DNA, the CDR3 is TGTGCCAGCAGCCCCACGACAGAGGCTCGGGGTGGCTACACCTTC.

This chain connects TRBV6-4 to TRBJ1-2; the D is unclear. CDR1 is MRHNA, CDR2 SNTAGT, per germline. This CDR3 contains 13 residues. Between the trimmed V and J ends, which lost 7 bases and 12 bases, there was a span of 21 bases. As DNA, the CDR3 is TGTGCCAGCACCGACGGGAGGATGGGAGGCCACACCTTC. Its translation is CASTDGRMGGHTF.